The clone carrying this T cell receptor beta chain was detected ten times or more. The data were taken from a study of T cells in Graves' hyperthyroidism and ophthalmopathy. Amplified regions were TCR beta CDR3 sequences from RNA transcripts. An initial round of RT-PCR targeting the TCR CDR3 relied on the HTBI primer set. TCRdb fed the multiplex PCR reads into MiXCR, producing one record per CDR3 protein. The top ten hold 29% of the sample, which has about 500,000 distinct CDR3 sequences, more than 15% seen once. The CDR3 runs 18 residues. The V and J ends lost 1 base and 2 bases, in that order; junction bases with no gene match: 10. CDR1 and CDR2 from the germline V gene are SGHTA and FQGNSA.

The origin of this receptor is a woman aged 30 to 39 with Graves' ophthalmopathy. J is TRBJ2-3 and V is TRBV7-2; 9 nucleotides agree with TRBD2. Sequences were obtained from blood. CDR3 DNA: TGTGCCAGCAGCTTAGTACTAGGTAGCGGGGGAGTCACAGATACGCAGTATTTT. Amino acids: CASSLVLGSGGVTDTQYF.